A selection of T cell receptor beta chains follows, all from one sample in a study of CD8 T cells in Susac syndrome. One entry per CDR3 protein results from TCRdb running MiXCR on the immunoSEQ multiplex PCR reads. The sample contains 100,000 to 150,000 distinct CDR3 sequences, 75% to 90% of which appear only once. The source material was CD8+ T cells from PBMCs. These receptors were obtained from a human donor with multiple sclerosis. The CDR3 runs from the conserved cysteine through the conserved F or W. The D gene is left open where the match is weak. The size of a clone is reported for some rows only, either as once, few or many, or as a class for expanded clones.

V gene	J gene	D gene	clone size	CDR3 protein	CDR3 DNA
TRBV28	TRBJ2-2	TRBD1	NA	CASVGRGRIGELFF	TGTGCCAGTGTTGGCAGGGGGCGGATAGGGGAGCTGTTTTTT
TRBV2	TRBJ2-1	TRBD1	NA	CASSDLSGQGADNEQFF	TGTGCCAGCAGTGACTTATCGGGACAGGGGGCGGACAATGAGCAGTTCTTC
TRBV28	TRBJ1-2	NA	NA	CASSLSPGSDGYTF	TGTGCCAGCAGTTTATCTCCAGGGAGCGATGGCTACACCTTC
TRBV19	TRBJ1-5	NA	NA	CASRPPPGWGRSNQPQHF	TGTGCCAGTAGACCGCCGCCAGGGTGGGGCAGAAGCAATCAGCCCCAGCATTTT
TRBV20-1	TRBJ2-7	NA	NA	CSARASRGWYEQYF	TGCAGTGCTAGAGCGTCCCGGGGTTGGTACGAGCAGTACTTC
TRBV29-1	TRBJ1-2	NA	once	CSVVHWDPTSANYGYTF	TGCAGCGTTGTTCATTGGGACCCCACTTCAGCTAACTATGGCTACACCTTC
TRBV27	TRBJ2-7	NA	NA	CASSLGGATYEQYF	TGTGCCAGCAGTTTAGGGGGGGCTACCTACGAGCAGTACTTC
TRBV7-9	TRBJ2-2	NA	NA	CASSYGVTGELFF	TGTGCCAGCAGCTACGGGGTCACCGGGGAGCTGTTTTTT
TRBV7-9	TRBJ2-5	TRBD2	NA	CASSSGLAGETQYF	TGTGCCAGCAGCTCGGGACTAGCGGGAGAGACCCAGTACTTC
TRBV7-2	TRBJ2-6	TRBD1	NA	CASSSTGVTTGANVLTF	TGTGCCAGCAGCTCGACAGGGGTAACGACTGGGGCCAACGTCCTGACTTTC
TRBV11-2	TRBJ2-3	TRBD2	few	CASSPPPAGVRGDTQYF	TGTGCCAGCAGCCCTCCCCCGGCGGGGGTTCGTGGAGATACGCAGTATTTT
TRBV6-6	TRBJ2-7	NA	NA	CASTPKWGGRDEQYF	TGTGCCAGCACCCCGAAATGGGGGGGGCGCGACGAGCAGTACTTC